This T cell receptor (beta chain) was identified during a study of T cell responses to AZD1222 COVID-19 vaccine. Regarding the study as a whole: Reportedly, nearly half of unique spike TCRs recognized epitopes outside B.1.351/B.1.1.7 mutations. The donor group comprised mostly white British people and more females; the analysis possibly underestimated clonal diversity. Seropositive at baseline were only a handful of AZD1222 recipients.

Profiled with immunoSEQ multiplex PCR; TCRdb holds only in-frame clones, not every one. Counted here are over 150,000 clones, over 75% occurring once; the ten biggest clones make up approximately 3%. A word on this clone: Its target is unknown.

This CDR3 comprises 15 residues. Trimming pared 1 base from V and 4 bases from J, leaving 8 bases between. Per the germline V gene, CDR1 is MNHNS and CDR2 is SASEGT. The rearrangement joins TRBV6-1 to TRBJ1-6; tentative D call: TRBD1 (6 bases). The receptor was isolated from an adult in good health. The material was peripheral blood, obtained on day 0 of AZD1222 vaccination. In DNA, the CDR3 is TGTGCCAGCAGTGAAGGGACAGCTTATAATTCACCCCTCCACTTT. As protein: CASSEGTAYNSPLHF.